Below are 12 T cell receptor beta chains sequenced from a single sample in a study of T cell changes during pregnancy in multiple sclerosis. The assay was immunoSEQ multiplex PCR, and TCRdb's table has in-frame clones only and misses some. The table includes around 62,000 clones, about 90% detected once. The specimen comprised peripheral blood, sampled in the second trimester of pregnancy. These receptors all come from a female donor in good health, enrolled as a control in a pregnancy study.

This chain connects TRBV5-1 to TRBJ2-2, with 11 bases fitting TRBD2. This CDR3 is built from 16 residues. From germline, CDR1 is SGHRS and CDR2 YFSETQ. J was trimmed by 5 bases and V by 0 bases; bases with no gene match: 3. Here the CDR3 DNA reads TGCGCCAGCAGCTTGGGGGGACTAGCGGCTACCGGGGAGCTGTTTTTT. It codes for CASSLGGLAATGELFF.

The chain combines TRBV5-4 with TRBJ1-1; D not resolved. CDR1 is SGHNT, CDR2 YYREEE, per germline (reference sequence). Trimming shortened V by 6 bases and J by 0 bases, and 15 bases separated the two germline ends. The CDR3 consists of 15 residues. The CDR3 is CASNPLRVLNTEAFF. CDR3 nucleotide sequence: TGTGCCAGCAATCCTCTTCGGGTGCTGAACACTGAAGCTTTCTTT.

The CDR3 DNA sequence: TGTGCCATCCCATCCCGGACTAGCGGTTACAATGAGCAGTTCTTC. The encoded protein is CAIPSRTSGYNEQFF. The chain couples TRBV2 to TRBJ2-1; 10 bases align to TRBD2. This CDR3 contains 15 residues. With V trimmed by 10 bases and J by 4 bases, 10 bases remained unmatched. Per the germline V gene, CDR1 is SNHLY and CDR2 is FYNNEI.

The chain carries TRBV6-1 and TRBJ1-5; 9 bases map to TRBD1. Looked up from germline, CDR1 is MNHNS and CDR2 is SASEGT. The CDR3 length is 16 residues. The V gene end was trimmed by 4 bases and the J gene end by 4 bases; junction bases not matched to a gene: 8. This CDR3 reads CASSATAGTGNQPQHF. The CDR3 DNA is TGTGCCAGCAGTGCTACTGCCGGGACAGGGAATCAGCCCCAGCATTTT.

This chain uses TRBV7-6 with TRBJ2-7; weak D call: TRBD2 (5 bases). The CDR3 extends over 11 amino acids. Deletions cut 9 bases from V and 3 bases from J, with 9 bases between. Germline CDR1 is SGHVS and CDR2 is FNYEAQ. CDR3 in amino acids: CARPSCYEQYF. The CDR3 bases are TGTGCCAGGCCTAGCTGCTACGAGCAGTACTTC.

This CDR3 reads CASSSTPGSAQPQHF. The CDR3 DNA follows: TGTGCCAGCAGCTCTACCCCAGGGTCAGCTCAGCCCCAGCATTTT. The chain has TRBV7-2 and TRBJ1-5, with D perhaps matching TRBD1 (5 bases). Germline V gene lookup returns CDR1 SGHTA and CDR2 FQGNSA. The CDR3 runs to 15 residues. Trimming removed 4 bases from V and 6 bases from J, with 16 bases in between. Supplemented by reference TRBV7-2 and TRBJ1-5, the full variable domain reads GAGVSQSPSNKVTEKGKDVELRCDPISGHTALYWYRQSLGQGLEFLIYFQGNSAPDKSGLPSDRFSAERTGGSVSTLTIQRTQQEDSAVYLCASSSTPGSAQPQHFGDGTRLSIL.

V is TRBV19 and J is TRBJ2-4; TRBD1 agrees at 9 bases. Unmatched junction bases numbered 1, after V lost 3 bases and J lost 7 bases. Germline CDR1 and CDR2: LNHDA and SQIVND (reference sequence). The CDR3 has 13 amino acids. Here the CDR3 reads CASSIGTGNIQYF. The CDR3 nucleotides read TGTGCCAGTAGTATCGGGACAGGGAACATTCAGTACTTC.

The chain links TRBV15 to TRBJ2-1; 11 bases match TRBD1. Germline trimming cut 3 bases from V and 9 bases from J; bases unmatched to any gene: 10. The CDR3 extends over 16 amino acids. From germline, CDR1 is LNHNV and CDR2 YYDKDF (reference sequence). Written as DNA, the CDR3 is TGTGCCACCAGCAGCAAAGGACAGGGGGCGCGAGTTGAGCAGTTCTTC. Its translation is CATSSKGQGARVEQFF.

The CDR3 spells CASSKFFLARGQGNQPQHF. The CDR3 DNA sequence: TGTGCCAGCAGCAAATTCTTTCTTGCACGGGGACAGGGGAATCAGCCCCAGCATTTT. This chain links TRBV21-1 with TRBJ1-5; TRBD1, the D gene given by the table, was not confirmed from the DNA. TRBV21-1 counts as a pseudogene. This CDR3 has 19 residues.

This chain joins TRBV7-8 and TRBJ1-2, with D perhaps TRBD1 (5 bases). CDR1 is SGHVS and CDR2 is FQNEAQ in the germline V gene. This CDR3 spans 13 amino acids. The V gene lost 1 base and the J gene lost 4 bases, with 7 bases spanning the gap. Here the CDR3 DNA reads TGTGCCAGCAGCTTAGAGACAGTCTATGGCTACACCTTC. Translation: CASSLETVYGYTF.

The chain recombines TRBV27 with TRBJ2-1; no definite D call. This CDR3 has 12 amino acids. Trimming pared 2 bases from V and 8 bases from J, leaving 7 bases between. Germline lookup yields CDR1 MNHEY and CDR2 SMNVEV (reference sequence). The CDR3 bases are TGTGCCAGCAGTTTAAGAGGTGATGAGCAGTTCTTC. It is translated as CASSLRGDEQFF.

The chain combines TRBV2 with TRBJ1-5; 8 bases map to TRBD1. CDR3 length equals 14 residues. Germline-derived CDR1 and CDR2 are SNHLY and FYNNEI. After removal of 4 bases from V and 6 bases from J, the junction contained 5 bases not matched to a gene. The CDR3 DNA is TGTGCCAGCAGTGGCGGACAGGGAGGTCAGCCCCAGCATTTT. This sequence encodes CASSGGQGGQPQHF. Using reference TRBV2 and TRBJ1-5 for the parts outside the CDR3, the full variable domain is EPEVTQTPSHQVTQMGQEVILRCVPISNHLYFYWYRQILGQKVEFLVSFYNNEISEKSEIFDDQFSVERPDGSNFTLKIRSTKLEDSAMYFCASSGGQGGQPQHFGDGTRLSIL.